The T cell receptor beta chain described here comes from a study of blood T cell repertoires in COVID-19. Study-level information: Both acute and convalescent COVID-19 samples were obtained from the United States, Italy and Spain. The cDNA or gDNA used as material had been derived from T cells, B-cell-depleted T cells, or PBMCs.

Sequencing used immunoSEQ multiplex PCR; TCRdb keeps in-frame clones, though not all of them. The sample records about 200,000 clones, roughly 90% being singletons. V dropped 9 bases and J dropped 7; count of bases not matched to a gene: 9. This CDR3 is 15 amino acids long. Germline lookup yields CDR1 KGHDR and CDR2 SFDVKD. The chain links TRBV24-1 to TRBJ2-1, with 12 bases lining up with TRBD2. The source material was PBMCs or T cells enriched from blood (not recorded which). The TCR comes from a woman younger than 45 who had recovered from COVID-19. For the CDR3, the DNA is TGTGCCACCTCGAGCCCCGGGACTAGCGGGAATGAGCAGTTCTTC. Its translation: CATSSPGTSGNEQFF.